This T cell receptor (beta chain) was obtained from a study of blood T cell repertoires in COVID-19. As for the study in general: Sources were T cells, B-cell-depleted T cells, or PBMCs; the material itself was cDNA or gDNA.

The CDR3 spans 16 residues. After removal of 5 bases from V and 2 bases from J, the junction contained 10 bases not matched to a gene. The germline CDR1 and CDR2 sequences are SGHAT and FQDESV (reference sequence). This table comes from immunoSEQ multiplex PCR, and its TCRdb copy is limited to in-frame clones, with some not included. The profile shows 350,000 to 400,000 clones, roughly 92% of them singletons. Up to 2 weeks before entering the study, exposed participants had met a COVID-19 case. The source material was PBMCs or T cells enriched from blood (not recorded which). The source of this sequence is a woman between 35 and 50 years old who had been exposed to COVID-19. The chain uses TRBV11-1 and TRBJ1-2; TRBD1 matches 8 bases. CDR3 bases: TGTGCCAGCAGCCCAGGACAGGGCCCCAACAACTATGGCTACACCTTC. Its protein product is CASSPGQGPNNYGYTF.